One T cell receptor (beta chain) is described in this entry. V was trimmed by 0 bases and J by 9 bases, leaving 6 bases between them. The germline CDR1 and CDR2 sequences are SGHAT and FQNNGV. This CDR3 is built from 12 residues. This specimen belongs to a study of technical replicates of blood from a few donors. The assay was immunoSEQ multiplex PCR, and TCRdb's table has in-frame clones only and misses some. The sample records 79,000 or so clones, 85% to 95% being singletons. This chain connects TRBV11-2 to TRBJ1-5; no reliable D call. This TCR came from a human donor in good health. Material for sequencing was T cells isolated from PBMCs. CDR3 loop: CASSLDRGPQHF. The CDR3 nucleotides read TGTGCCAGCAGCTTAGATCGCGGGCCCCAGCATTTT.